A selection of T cell receptor beta chains follows, all from one sample in a study of radiation and T cells in renal cell carcinoma. Here immunoSEQ multiplex PCR was the method, and the copy in TCRdb shows in-frame clones only, minus some. The sample shows about 59,000 clones, around 72% of them seen only once. The material sequenced was blood, taken from a patient whose treatment included radiotherapy and nephrectomy. Receptors originate from a man aged 55 to 70 with renal cell carcinoma. The CDR3 runs from the conserved cysteine through the conserved F or W. Each record gives: D gene, clone size, J gene, V gene, CDR3 protein, CDR3 DNA. The D gene is left open where the match is weak. The listing skips clone size in some rows; elsewhere it reads once, few, many or a size class.

NA | NA | TRBJ2-1 | TRBV30 | CAWSGLRRGSYNEQFF | TGTGCCTGGAGTGGCTTGCGGCGGGGATCCTACAATGAGCAGTTCTTC
NA | once | TRBJ2-4 | TRBV18 | CASSTTGQTKNIQYF | TGTGCCAGCTCCACGACAGGTCAAACCAAAAACATTCAGTACTTC
NA | NA | TRBJ1-1 | TRBV19 | CASSIDLGVMNTEAFF | TGTGCCAGTAGTATAGATCTAGGGGTAATGAACACTGAAGCTTTCTTT
NA | NA | TRBJ1-2 | TRBV5-6 | CASTSSNLGGAAGYGYTF | TGTGCCAGCACCTCCTCGAATCTGGGGGGGGCAGCTGGCTATGGCTACACCTTC
TRBD2 | NA | TRBJ2-1 | TRBV11-3 | CASSPARRGVYNEQFF | TGTGCCAGCAGCCCCGCGAGGCGGGGGGTGTACAATGAGCAGTTCTTC
NA | NA | TRBJ2-2 | TRBV4-3 | CASSQVRRTTGELFF | TGCGCCAGCAGCCAAGTTCGAAGGACCACCGGGGAGCTGTTTTTT
TRBD2 | NA | TRBJ2-5 | TRBV5-1 | CASKARLAGFETQYF | TGCGCCAGCAAAGCAAGACTAGCGGGATTTGAGACCCAGTACTTC
NA | NA | TRBJ2-3 | TRBV19 | CASSIAGSPLGTQYF | TGTGCCAGTAGTATAGCCGGGTCGCCGTTGGGAACGCAGTATTTT
NA | few | TRBJ2-1 | TRBV19 | CASSSQGTQQFF | TGTGCCAGTAGCTCACAGGGAACCCAGCAGTTCTTC
TRBD1 | NA | TRBJ2-3 | TRBV10-2 | CASSQGEFDTQYF | TGCGCCAGCAGCCAGGGGGAGTTTGATACGCAGTATTTT
NA | NA | TRBJ1-2 | TRBV5-6 | CASSIGRGGGYTF | TGTGCCAGCAGCATCGGACGGGGAGGGGGCTACACCTTC
NA | NA | TRBJ1-2 | TRBV6-1 | CASNPDRLANYGYTF | TGTGCCAGCAACCCAGACAGACTGGCTAACTATGGCTACACCTTC
NA | NA | TRBJ1-4 | TRBV6-5 | CASSYGGSGGEKLFF | TGTGCCAGCAGTTACGGGGGGAGTGGAGGTGAAAAACTGTTTTTT
NA | NA | TRBJ1-1 | TRBV6-6 | CASSLALNTEAFF | TGTGCCAGCAGCCTAGCACTGAACACTGAAGCTTTCTTT
TRBD1 | NA | TRBJ1-2 | TRBV14 | CASSPTKGTGDSSGYTF | TGTGCCAGCAGCCCTACGAAGGGGACAGGGGATTCGAGTGGCTACACCTTC
NA | once | TRBJ1-2 | TRBV4-3 | CASSQDRTAYNYGYTF | TGCGCCAGCAGCCAAGATAGGACAGCTTATAACTATGGCTACACCTTC
NA | NA | TRBJ2-5 | TRBV28 | CASSLSSGLIETQYF | TGTGCCAGCAGTTTAAGCTCTGGGCTCATAGAGACCCAGTACTTC